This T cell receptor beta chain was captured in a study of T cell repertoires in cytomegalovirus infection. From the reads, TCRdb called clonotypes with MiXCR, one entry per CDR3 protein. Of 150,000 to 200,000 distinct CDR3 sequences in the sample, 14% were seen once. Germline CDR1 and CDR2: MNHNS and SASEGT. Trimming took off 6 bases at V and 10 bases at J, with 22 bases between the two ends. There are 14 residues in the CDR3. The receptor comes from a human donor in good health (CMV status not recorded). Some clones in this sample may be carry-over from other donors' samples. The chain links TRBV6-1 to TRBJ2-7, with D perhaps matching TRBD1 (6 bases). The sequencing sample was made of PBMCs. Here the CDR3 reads CASSPPGHIVGQYF. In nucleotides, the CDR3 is TGTGCCAGCAGCCCCCCGGGACACATTGTGGGCCAGTACTTC.